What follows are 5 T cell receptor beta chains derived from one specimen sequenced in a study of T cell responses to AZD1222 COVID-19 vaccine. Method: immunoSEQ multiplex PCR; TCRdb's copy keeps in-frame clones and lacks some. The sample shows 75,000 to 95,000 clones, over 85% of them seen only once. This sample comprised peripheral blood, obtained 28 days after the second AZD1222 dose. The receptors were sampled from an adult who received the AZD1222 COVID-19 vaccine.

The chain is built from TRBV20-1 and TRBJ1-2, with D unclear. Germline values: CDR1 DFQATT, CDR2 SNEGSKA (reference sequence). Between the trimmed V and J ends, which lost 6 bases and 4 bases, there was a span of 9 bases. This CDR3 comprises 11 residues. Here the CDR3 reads CSAEVAYGYTF. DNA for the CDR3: TGCAGTGCCGAAGTTGCCTATGGCTACACCTTC.

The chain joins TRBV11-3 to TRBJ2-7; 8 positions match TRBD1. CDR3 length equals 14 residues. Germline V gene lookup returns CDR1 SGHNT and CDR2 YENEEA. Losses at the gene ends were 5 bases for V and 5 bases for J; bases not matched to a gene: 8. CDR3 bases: TGTGCCAGCAGCCCCCGGGACAGGTGGCACGAGCAGTACTTC. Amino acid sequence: CASSPRDRWHEQYF.

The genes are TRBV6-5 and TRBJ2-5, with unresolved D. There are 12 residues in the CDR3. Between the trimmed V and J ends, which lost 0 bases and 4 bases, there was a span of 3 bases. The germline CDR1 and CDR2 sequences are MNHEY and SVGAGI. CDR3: CASSYSGETQYF. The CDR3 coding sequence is TGTGCCAGCAGTTACTCAGGAGAGACCCAGTACTTC.

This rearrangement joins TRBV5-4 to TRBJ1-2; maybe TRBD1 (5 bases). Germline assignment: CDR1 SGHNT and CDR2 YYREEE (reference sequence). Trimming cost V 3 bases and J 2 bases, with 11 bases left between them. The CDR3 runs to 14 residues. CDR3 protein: CASSSLGENYGYTF. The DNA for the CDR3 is TGTGCCAGCAGCTCCCTGGGGGAAAACTATGGCTACACCTTC. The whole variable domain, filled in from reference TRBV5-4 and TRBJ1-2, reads ETGVTQSPTHLIKTRGQQVTLRCSSQSGHNTVSWYQQALGQGPQFIFQYYREEENGRGNFPPRFSGLQFPNYSSELNVNALELDDSALYLCASSSLGENYGYTFGSGTRLTVV.

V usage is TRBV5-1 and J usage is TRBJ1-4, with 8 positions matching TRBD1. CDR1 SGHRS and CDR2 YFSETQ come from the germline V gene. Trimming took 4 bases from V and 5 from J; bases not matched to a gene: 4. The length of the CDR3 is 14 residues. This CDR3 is CASSVRQGNEKLFF. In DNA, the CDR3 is TGCGCCAGCAGCGTCCGACAGGGGAATGAAAAACTGTTTTTT.